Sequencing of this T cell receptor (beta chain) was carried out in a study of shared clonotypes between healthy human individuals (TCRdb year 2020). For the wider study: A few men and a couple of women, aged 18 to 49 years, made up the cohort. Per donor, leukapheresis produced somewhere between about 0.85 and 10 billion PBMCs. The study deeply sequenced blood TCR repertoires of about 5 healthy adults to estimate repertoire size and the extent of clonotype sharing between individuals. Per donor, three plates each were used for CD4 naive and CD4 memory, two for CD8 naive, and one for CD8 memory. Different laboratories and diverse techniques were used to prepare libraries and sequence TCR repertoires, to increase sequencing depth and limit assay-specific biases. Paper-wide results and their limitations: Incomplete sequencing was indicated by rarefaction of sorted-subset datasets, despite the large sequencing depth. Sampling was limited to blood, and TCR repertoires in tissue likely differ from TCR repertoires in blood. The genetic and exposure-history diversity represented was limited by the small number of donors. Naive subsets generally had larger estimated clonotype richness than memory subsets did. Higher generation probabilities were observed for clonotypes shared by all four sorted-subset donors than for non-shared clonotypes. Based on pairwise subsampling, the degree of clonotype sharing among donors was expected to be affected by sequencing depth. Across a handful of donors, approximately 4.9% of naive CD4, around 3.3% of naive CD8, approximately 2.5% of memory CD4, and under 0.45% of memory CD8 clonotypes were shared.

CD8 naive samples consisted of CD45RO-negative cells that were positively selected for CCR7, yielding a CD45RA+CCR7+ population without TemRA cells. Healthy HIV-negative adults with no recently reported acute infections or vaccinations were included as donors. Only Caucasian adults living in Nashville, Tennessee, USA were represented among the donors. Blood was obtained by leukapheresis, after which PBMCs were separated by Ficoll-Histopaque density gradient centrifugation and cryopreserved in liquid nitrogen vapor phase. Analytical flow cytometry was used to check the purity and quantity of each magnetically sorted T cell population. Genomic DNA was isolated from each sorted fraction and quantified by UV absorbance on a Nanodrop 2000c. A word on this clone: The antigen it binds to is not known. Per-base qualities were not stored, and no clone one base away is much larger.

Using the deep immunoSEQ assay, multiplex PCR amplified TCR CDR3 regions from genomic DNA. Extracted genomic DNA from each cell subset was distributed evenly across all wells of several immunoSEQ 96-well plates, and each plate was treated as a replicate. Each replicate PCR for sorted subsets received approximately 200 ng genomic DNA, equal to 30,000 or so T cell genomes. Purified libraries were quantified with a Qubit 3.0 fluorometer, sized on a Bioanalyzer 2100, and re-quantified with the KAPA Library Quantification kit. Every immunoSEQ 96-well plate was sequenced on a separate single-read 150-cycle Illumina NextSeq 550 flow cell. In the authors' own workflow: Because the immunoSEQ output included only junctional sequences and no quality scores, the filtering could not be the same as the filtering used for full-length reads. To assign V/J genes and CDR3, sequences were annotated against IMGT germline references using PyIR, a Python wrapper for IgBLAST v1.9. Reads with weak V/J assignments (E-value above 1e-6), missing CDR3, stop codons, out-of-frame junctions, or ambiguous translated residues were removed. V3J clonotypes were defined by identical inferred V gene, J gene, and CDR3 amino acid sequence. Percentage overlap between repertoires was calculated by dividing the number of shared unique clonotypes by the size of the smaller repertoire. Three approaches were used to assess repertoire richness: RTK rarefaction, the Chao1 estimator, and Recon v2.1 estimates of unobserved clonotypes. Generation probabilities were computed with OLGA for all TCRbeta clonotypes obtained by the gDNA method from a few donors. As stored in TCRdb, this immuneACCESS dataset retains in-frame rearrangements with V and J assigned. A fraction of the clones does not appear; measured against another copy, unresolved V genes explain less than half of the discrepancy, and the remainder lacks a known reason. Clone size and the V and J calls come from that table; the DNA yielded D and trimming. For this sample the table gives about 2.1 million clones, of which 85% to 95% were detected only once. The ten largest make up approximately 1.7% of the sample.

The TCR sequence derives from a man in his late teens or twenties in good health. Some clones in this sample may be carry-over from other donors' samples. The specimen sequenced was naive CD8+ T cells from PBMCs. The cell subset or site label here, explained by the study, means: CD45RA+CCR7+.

The DNA reads TGTGCCAGCAGTGAAGCGAGAGGGACTAGCTATGAGACCCAGTACTTC. Its protein is CASSEARGTSYETQYF. The V and J segments used are TRBV2 and TRBJ2-5, with 9 central nucleotides matching TRBD2. The CDR3 starts with the cysteine, ends with the phenylalanine, and has 16 residues. CDR3 DNA only is kept here, 48 bases in frame from base 1. Compared with germline, V lacks 0 bases and J lacks 5 bases; bases without a gene match: 7. The germline V gene encodes CDR1 SNHLY and CDR2 FYNNEI. When the CDR3 is completed using the reference TRBV2 and TRBJ2-5 genes on either side, the full variable domain is EPEVTQTPSHQVTQMGQEVILRCVPISNHLYFYWYRQILGQKVEFLVSFYNNEISEKSEIFDDQFSVERPDGSNFTLKIRSTKLEDSAMYFCASSEARGTSYETQYFGPGTRLLVL.